A selection of T cell receptor beta chains follows, all from one sample in a study of early T cells in non-severe SARS-CoV-2 infection. In TCRdb, the 5' RACE reads were re-called with MiXCR into one record per CDR3 protein. This sample carries some 80,000 distinct CDR3 sequences, roughly an eighth of them seen once, and the ten largest clones take more than 1.2%. Sequencing was carried out using whole blood. The receptors originated from an adult who was a healthcare worker with PCR-confirmed SARS-CoV-2 infection or an uninfected control (not recorded which). Each CDR3 is given with its conserved first and last residue. A D gene is named only where the DNA matches it firmly. Clone size is stated in some rows and not others, as once, few, many or a class when expanded.

v_gene	abundance	j_gene	d_gene	CDR3nt	CDR3aa
TRBV5-6	many	TRBJ2-5	NA	TGTGCCAGCAGCTTCGGGTCGGAGACCCAGTACTTC	CASSFGSETQYF
TRBV2	NA	TRBJ1-1	NA	TGTGCCAGCAGTGTGTACACTGAAGCTTTCTTT	CASSVYTEAFF
TRBV29-1	NA	TRBJ1-1	TRBD1	TGCAGCGCTCGGGACAGGGGGCGCGTGGGTGAAGCTTTCTTT	CSARDRGRVGEAFF
TRBV9	NA	TRBJ2-7	TRBD1	TGTGCCAGCAGCGTAGGACAGGGACCCTACGAGCAGTACTTC	CASSVGQGPYEQYF
TRBV6-2/TRBV6-3	NA	TRBJ2-7	NA	TGTGCCAGCAGTTATCAGGACGGCTACGAGCAGTACTTC	CASSYQDGYEQYF
TRBV9	many	TRBJ1-2	TRBD1	TGTGCCAGCAGCGTAAGCGACAGGGGAGGAGCTCGAGACTATGGCTACACCTTC	CASSVSDRGGARDYGYTF
TRBV29-1	few	TRBJ2-1	NA	TGCAGCACCTCTGCTGGGGGAGCCAGTACGTTTATGTACAATGAGCAGTTCTTC	CSTSAGGASTFMYNEQFF
TRBV6-5	many	TRBJ1-1	NA	TGTGCCAGCAGATCGACAGGCCTGAACACTGAAGCTTTCTTT	CASRSTGLNTEAFF
TRBV20-1	once	TRBJ2-4	NA	TGCAGTGCTAGTGCTCTAGTGGGAGTTCAGTACTTC	CSASALVGVQYF
TRBV11-2	many	TRBJ1-1	TRBD1	TGTGCCAGCAGCTTACCGACAGGGAGCACTGAAGCTTTCTTT	CASSLPTGSTEAFF
TRBV7-9	many	TRBJ1-1	NA	TGTGCCAGCAGCCGGGGACGGTTGAGCACTGAAGCTTTCTTT	CASSRGRLSTEAFF
TRBV30	few	TRBJ2-2	TRBD1	TGTGCCTGGAGTGCGACAGGGGCGATTTTTACCGGGGAGCTGTTTTTT	CAWSATGAIFTGELFF
TRBV5-1	many	TRBJ2-1	NA	TGCGCCAGCCACCCATGGAGGGAGCGAATTTATGAGCAGTTCTTC	CASHPWRERIYEQFF
TRBV6-1	NA	TRBJ1-1	NA	TGTGCCAGCAGCGCGGTGAACACTGAAGCTTTCTTT	CASSAVNTEAFF
TRBV11-2	NA	TRBJ1-2	TRBD1	TGTGCCAGCAGCGCACTGGGACAGAACTATGGCTACACCTTC	CASSALGQNYGYTF
TRBV29-1	NA	TRBJ1-1	NA	TGCAGCGTTGGGGACACTCACACTGAAGCTTTCTTT	CSVGDTHTEAFF
TRBV12-5	NA	TRBJ2-7	NA	TGTGCTAGTGGTTCAGACAGTTGGTCCCCCTACGAGCAGTACTTC	CASGSDSWSPYEQYF
TRBV19	NA	TRBJ2-2	TRBD1	TGTGCCAGTAGTAGGCCGGGACAGGGATGGCTGGGGGAGCTGTTTTTT	CASSRPGQGWLGELFF
TRBV11-2	many	TRBJ2-2	NA	TGTGCCAGCAGCTTAGAGGGGGCGAACACCGGGGAGCTGTTTTTT	CASSLEGANTGELFF
TRBV19	many	TRBJ2-7	NA	TGTGCCAGTAGTATGGAAGGAATCAAGCAGTACTTC	CASSMEGIKQYF
TRBV7-3	NA	TRBJ2-3	TRBD2	TGTGCCAGCAGCTATGGCCCTAGCGGGGGGGCCAGGACAGATACGCAGTATTTT	CASSYGPSGGARTDTQYF
TRBV7-6	few	TRBJ1-6	TRBD1	TGTGCCAGCAGTTGGACAGGGGAAAATTCACCCCTCCACTTT	CASSWTGENSPLHF
TRBV12-3/TRBV12-4	NA	TRBJ1-2	NA	TGTGCCAGCAGGGGGCAGAGCGGCGGCTACACCTTC	CASRGQSGGYTF
TRBV20-1	NA	TRBJ2-3	TRBD2	TGCAGTGCTGACCGACTAGCGGGGGAAGATACGCAGTATTTT	CSADRLAGEDTQYF
TRBV12-3/TRBV12-4	many	TRBJ1-5	NA	TGTGCCAGCAGTTTAGGGCAGTGGGGCAAGCCCCAGCATTTT	CASSLGQWGKPQHF
TRBV20-1	many	TRBJ2-4	NA	TGCAGTGCTGAGGGACCCCAAGTCGGCAAAAACATTCAGTACTTC	CSAEGPQVGKNIQYF
TRBV6-1	many	TRBJ1-5	TRBD1	TGTGCCAGCAGTGTGACAGGGGCCGACAATCAGCCCCAGCATTTT	CASSVTGADNQPQHF
TRBV29-1	few	TRBJ1-1	NA	TGCAGCGTTCGGGCAGGGACGAACACTGAAGCTTTCTTT	CSVRAGTNTEAFF
TRBV5-1	NA	TRBJ2-3	NA	TGCGCCAGCAGCTTGGGCCTCCTAGGCCTTAGCACAGATACGCAGTATTTT	CASSLGLLGLSTDTQYF
TRBV12-5	NA	TRBJ1-4	NA	TGTGCTAGTGGTTTGTTCGGCGAAAAACTGTTTTTT	CASGLFGEKLFF
TRBV7-9	few	TRBJ2-5	NA	TGTGCCAGCAGCTTAGTTGGTCCCGGGGGCCAAGAGACCCAGTACTTC	CASSLVGPGGQETQYF
TRBV7-6	many	TRBJ1-5	NA	TGTGCCAGCAGCTTAGCCGGGACAACAAATCAGCCCCAGCATTTT	CASSLAGTTNQPQHF